Listed here is a single T cell receptor (beta chain). PCR was performed using 60 Vbeta and 13 Jbeta primers. Assay: immunoSEQ multiplex PCR; the TCRdb copy retains only in-frame clones and omits some. This sample lists 70,000 to 100,000 clones; its ten largest clones have approximately 6%. Trimming cost V 4 bases and J 0 bases, with 15 bases left between them. Germline assignment: CDR1 SGHRS and CDR2 YFSETQ. The length of the CDR3 is 16 residues. This entry comes from a study of cytomegalovirus exposure and HLA in healthy donors. J is TRBJ2-3 and V is TRBV5-1; possibly TRBD2 for D (5 bases). The material sequenced was PBMCs. The sequence derives from a girl aged 5 to 17 in good health and CMV-seropositive. The DNA for the CDR3 is TGCGCCAGCAGCCATCTCGGGGAAACTAGCACAGATACGCAGTATTTT. Translating gives CASSHLGETSTDTQYF.